One TCR beta chain is described in this entry. Its antigen is not identified. This sample is drawn from a study of neoadjuvant nivolumab and ipilimumab in lung cancer. Study-level background: Nivolumab 3 mg/kg was given days 1, 15 and 29, plus ipilimumab 1 mg/kg day 1 in combination.

Regarding the study as a whole: TCR clonality did not significantly correlate with pathologic tumor regression. Resected tumors had greater TCR richness and clonality than uninvolved lung.

Libraries were prepared by immunoSEQ multiplex PCR; TCRdb keeps only in-frame clonotypes and omits some of them. The data show some 10,000 clones, with roughly 80% seen just once and around 3% held by the top ten. The junction had 6 bases not matched to a gene; V was cut back by 3 bases and J by 1 base. Per germline, CDR1 LGHNA and CDR2 YNFKEQ. This CDR3 region has 16 residues. This TCR was sampled from an adult with non-small cell lung cancer. Specimen: tumor tissue, collected after neoadjuvant nivolumab, alone or with ipilimumab, at or shortly before surgery. The gene calls are TRBV4-2 and TRBJ1-1; TRBD1 matches 9 bases. The CDR3 nucleotides are TGTGCCAGCAGCCAGGACCCGGGACAGGGGAACACTGAAGCTTTCTTT. Its translation is CASSQDPGQGNTEAFF.